What follows are 8 T cell receptor beta chains derived from one specimen sequenced in a study of T cell repertoires in cytomegalovirus infection (dated by TCRdb to the late 2010s). Sequencing instrument: Illumina HiSeq 1500. Using fastp at Q25 and MiXCR, TCRdb reprocessed the public reads and kept productive beta chains. Each record represents a unique CDR3 protein, reported with the most common genes and DNA among its rows. The sample yields 400,000 to 600,000 distinct CDR3 sequences; about two fifths were counted once. Roughly two fifths of the sample goes to the ten largest clones. The treatment or condition label corresponds to: in vitro stimulation with specific CMV peptide epitopes to enrich CMV-specific T cells. The antigens these receptors bind are not known. This material consisted of cultured PBMCs, taken from culture after CMV antigen stimulation. Receptors were obtained from a human donor in good health (CMV status not recorded). Some clones in this sample may be carry-over from other donors' samples.

The chain joins TRBV7-9 to TRBJ2-7, with TRBD2 matching over 11 bases. There are 16 residues in the CDR3. Germline V gene data show CDR1 as SEHNR and CDR2 as FQNEAQ (reference sequence). Trimming cost V 1 base and J 5 bases; bases outside gene matches: 7. The CDR3 loop is CASSLVKLAGANEQYF. CDR3 DNA: TGTGCCAGCAGCTTAGTTAAACTAGCGGGAGCCAACGAGCAGTACTTC.

The gene calls are TRBV10-3 and TRBJ2-7, with D maybe TRBD2 (6 bases). Germline V gene sequence: CDR1 ENHRY, CDR2 SYGVKD. Trimming left V 6 bases short and J 3 bases short, with 15 bases between. The CDR3 runs to 14 residues. The DNA for the CDR3 is TGTGCCATCAGCCTCGGGACTGCGAGCTACGAGCAGTACTTC. Translated: CAISLGTASYEQYF.

This clonotype was counted at least ten times. The chain couples TRBV7-2 to TRBJ2-5; 9 nucleotides agree with TRBD2. V shed 4 bases and J 4 bases; nucleotides not matched to a gene: 4. In germline, CDR1 is SGHTA, CDR2 FQGNSA. The CDR3 runs to 14 residues. The CDR3 DNA sequence: TGTGCCAGCAGCTGGCGCGGGAGGGGAGAGACCCAGTACTTC. Translation gives CASSWRGRGETQYF.

The chain combines TRBV12-3 or TRBV12-4 with TRBJ1-1; TRBD1 might be the D (6 bases). Trimming shortened V by 5 bases and J by 4 bases, and 23 bases separated the two germline ends. The CDR3 spans 17 residues. The CDR3 loop reads CASSPSGGRSRITEAFF. CDR3 nucleotides: TGTGCCAGCAGTCCATCCGGGGGGCGCTCAAGGATCACTGAAGCTTTCTTT.

The gene calls are TRBV7-6 and TRBJ2-1; D may be TRBD2 (5 bases). CDR3 length: 17 amino acids. Germline assignment: CDR1 SGHVS and CDR2 FNYEAQ. V gave up 2 bases and J gave up 3 bases, with 17 bases separating them. This CDR3 is CASSLSARSDYYNEQFF. CDR3 bases: TGTGCCAGCAGCTTATCCGCACGGTCAGACTACTACAATGAGCAGTTCTTC.

V usage is TRBV7-2 and J usage is TRBJ1-6; no clear D gene. CDR3 size: 13 residues. V was shortened by 0 bases and J by 10 bases, with 7 bases between the two germline ends. Germline CDR1 reads SGHTA; CDR2 reads FQGNSA. The CDR3: CASSLARQSPLHF. CDR3 sequence (DNA): TGTGCCAGCAGCTTAGCGCGGCAGTCACCCCTCCACTTT.

This chain uses TRBV7-2 with TRBJ2-5; 8 nucleotides line up with TRBD2. This CDR3 comprises 15 residues. V shed 3 bases, J shed 5 bases, and the junction held 8 bases outside the gene matches. Germline CDR1 SGHTA, CDR2 FQGNSA. The CDR3 is CASSFRGGGWETQYF. The CDR3 DNA sequence: TGTGCCAGCAGCTTCCGGGGGGGCGGTTGGGAGACCCAGTACTTC.

The V and J genes are TRBV12-3 or TRBV12-4 and TRBJ1-2; tentative D call: TRBD1 (5 bases). The ends were cut back, 6 bases at V and 5 bases at J, with 16 bases in the middle. The CDR3 spans 14 residues. CDR3 sequence: CASSEGGALYGYTF. The CDR3 DNA sequence: TGTGCCAGCAGCGAAGGAGGGGCGCTTTATGGCTACACCTTC.